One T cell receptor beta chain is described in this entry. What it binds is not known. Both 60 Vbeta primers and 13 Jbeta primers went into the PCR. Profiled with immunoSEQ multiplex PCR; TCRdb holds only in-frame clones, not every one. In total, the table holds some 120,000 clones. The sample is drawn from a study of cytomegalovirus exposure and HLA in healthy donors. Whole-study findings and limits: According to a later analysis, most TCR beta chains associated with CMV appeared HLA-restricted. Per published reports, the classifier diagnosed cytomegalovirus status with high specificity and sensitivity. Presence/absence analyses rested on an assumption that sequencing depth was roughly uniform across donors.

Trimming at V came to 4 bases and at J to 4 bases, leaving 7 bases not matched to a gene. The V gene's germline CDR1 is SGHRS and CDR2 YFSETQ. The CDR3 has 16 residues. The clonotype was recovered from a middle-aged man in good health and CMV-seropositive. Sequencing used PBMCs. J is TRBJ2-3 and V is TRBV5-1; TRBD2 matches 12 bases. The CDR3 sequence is CASSLMTSGRSDTQYF. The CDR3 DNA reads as TGCGCCAGCAGCCTAATGACTAGCGGGAGATCAGATACGCAGTATTTT.